The 9 T cell receptor beta chains below come from one sample, sequenced in a study of human T cells and chemical hapten exposure. TCRdb passed the RACE reads through MiXCR, listing each CDR3 protein once. The sample records more than 250,000 distinct CDR3 sequences, 7.5% to 9% being singletons. Time point denoted: pre-sensitization, week 0. Treatment noted: therapeutic diphenylcyclopropenone sensitization with weekly scalp DPC. Source: whole blood, taken in connection with sensitization to the hapten diphenylcyclopropenone (DPC). The receptors come from a man aged 18 to 29 with alopecia areata. Some clones in this sample may be carry-over from other donors' samples.

In this sample, this clonotype turned up a few times. The chain uses TRBV3-1 and TRBJ1-5; a weak D match, TRBD1 (5 bases). Germline assignment: CDR1 LGHDT and CDR2 YNNKEL (reference sequence). The CDR3 runs 20 residues. V shed 3 bases and J shed 4 bases, with 28 bases lying between them. CDR3 sequence: CASSQGRMGSLRRANQPQHF. CDR3 nucleotides: TGTGCCAGCAGCCAGGGGCGGATGGGGTCCTTGAGGAGGGCGAATCAGCCCCAGCATTTT.

This clonotype was seen only a few times. The chain uses TRBV7-2 and TRBJ1-5; maybe TRBD1 (5 bases). The V end lost 5 bases, the J end lost 0 bases, and 11 bases lay between the germline ends. The germline V gene has CDR1 SGHTA and CDR2 FQGNSA. The CDR3 has 15 residues. The DNA for the CDR3 is TGTGCCAGCAGCCCCCAGGGCCATAGCAATCAGCCCCAGCATTTT. It specifies CASSPQGHSNQPQHF.

The chain carries TRBV12-5 and TRBJ1-1, with D unclear. This CDR3 has 13 amino acids. Trimming took 2 bases from V and 2 from J, leaving 6 bases between them. Germline loops: CDR1 LGHNT, CDR2 FRNRAP. The chain's CDR3 is CASGLSRNTEAFF. The DNA of the CDR3 is TGTGCTAGTGGTTTGTCCCGAAACACTGAAGCTTTCTTT.

This clonotype was observed at least ten times. The chain links TRBV7-9 to TRBJ1-6; D possibly corresponds to TRBD1 (5 bases). The CDR3 is 15 amino acids. CDR1 is SEHNR, CDR2 FQNEAQ, per germline (reference sequence). V lost 5 bases and J lost 6, with 14 bases in between. The CDR3, as DNA: TGTGCCAGCAGCCCAAAGCCGGGACCTAATTCACCCCTCCACTTT. It yields the protein CASSPKPGPNSPLHF.

This clonotype was seen repeatedly, ten times or more. This chain links TRBV6-5 with TRBJ1-2, with D unclear. The CDR3 is 13 residues long. Trimming pared 5 bases from V and 0 bases from J, leaving 7 bases between. Germline assignment: CDR1 MNHEY and CDR2 SVGAGI. CDR3 bases: TGTGCCAGCAGTGGCCGAGCTAACTATGGCTACACCTTC. Protein: CASSGRANYGYTF.

V usage is TRBV7-2 and J usage is TRBJ1-1; D unresolved. Trimming took off 2 bases at V and 3 bases at J, with 13 bases between the two ends. The CDR3 is made up of 15 amino acids. CDR1 and CDR2 from the germline V gene are SGHTA and FQGNSA. For the CDR3, the DNA is TGTGCCAGCAGCTTACCGGGCCGGGGTGACACTGAAGCTTTCTTT. This encodes CASSLPGRGDTEAFF. Full variable domain (outside the CDR3, taken from reference TRBV7-2 and TRBJ1-1): GAGVSQSPSNKVTEKGKDVELRCDPISGHTALYWYRQSLGQGLEFLIYFQGNSAPDKSGLPSDRFSAERTGGSVSTLTIQRTQQEDSAVYLCASSLPGRGDTEAFFGQGTRLTVV.

This clonotype was detected many times. The rearrangement links TRBV12-3 or TRBV12-4 to TRBJ1-1; D might be TRBD1 (6 bases). The CDR3 runs to 16 residues. V was pared by 6 bases and J by 1 base, with 18 bases between. CDR3 sequence (DNA): TGTGCCAGCAGCCACATAGGGCCGACAGGGAACACTGAAGCTTTCTTT. This sequence encodes CASSHIGPTGNTEAFF.

This clonotype was seen at least ten times. The rearrangement uses TRBV29-1 and TRBJ1-1; 9 positions match TRBD1. The CDR3 is made up of 17 amino acids. V shed 7 bases, J shed 1 base, and the junction held 16 bases outside the gene matches. CDR1 SQVTM and CDR2 ANQGSEA come from the germline V gene. For the CDR3, the DNA is TGCAGCGGAACGCCGGCGGGGACAGGGCAGGGGAACACTGAAGCTTTCTTT. Translation gives CSGTPAGTGQGNTEAFF.

This clonotype was seen at least ten times. The chain employs TRBV7-2 and TRBJ2-3; maybe TRBD1 (5 bases). This CDR3 has 17 residues. Trimming removed 5 bases at V and 0 bases at J, with 18 bases between. Germline V gene data show CDR1 as SGHTA and CDR2 as FQGNSA. CDR3 in amino acids: CASSPWGRTTSTDTQYF. The DNA for the CDR3 is TGTGCCAGCAGCCCCTGGGGCAGGACGACTAGCACAGATACGCAGTATTTT. Based on the CDR3 plus reference TRBV7-2 and TRBJ2-3, the full variable domain is GAGVSQSPSNKVTEKGKDVELRCDPISGHTALYWYRQSLGQGLEFLIYFQGNSAPDKSGLPSDRFSAERTGGSVSTLTIQRTQQEDSAVYLCASSPWGRTTSTDTQYFGPGTRLTVL.